A single sample gave rise to the 7 T cell receptor beta chains below, sequenced in a study of tumor-infiltrating lymphocytes in primary liver carcinoma. The authors made TCR beta cDNA from about 500 ng total RNA with a constant-region primer. It was through three nested multiplex PCR rounds of slightly modified ARM-PCR that TCR beta libraries arose. Two initial PCR rounds of around 10 cycles each paired TRBV1-TRBV30 forward primers with a C-beta reverse primer. TCRdb reprocessed the multiplex PCR reads via MiXCR and lists one record per CDR3 protein. The sample holds about 320,000 distinct CDR3 sequences, roughly two thirds seen once. The authors took blood RNA from unsorted whole blood and also extracted germline DNA. The sample comprised peripheral blood. All receptors derive from a man aged 35-49 years with primary liver carcinoma and hepatitis B virus infection.

A remark on this clonotype: A read error may explain this, as a much larger clone is one base away. The rearrangement uses TRBV12-3 or TRBV12-4 and TRBJ2-1, with TRBD2 matching over 13 bases. J gave up 9 bases and V 6 bases, and 5 bases lay outside the gene matches. The CDR3 consists of 14 residues. CDR3 sequence reads: CASRGLAGASEQFF. Written as DNA, the CDR3 is TGTGCCAGCAGAGGACTAGCGGGAGCAAGTGAGCAGTTCTTC.

Of note for this clonotype: A much larger clone is a single base away; this may be a read error. CDR3 amino acids: CGSSPRGRGANVLTF. CDR3 DNA: TGTGGCAGCAGTCCAAGGGGGCGTGGGGCCAACGTCCTGACTTTC. The chain combines TRBV6-5 with TRBJ2-6; the match to TRBD1 covers 7 bases. The CDR3 spans 15 residues. The germline gives CDR1 MNHEY, CDR2 SVGAGI.

This clonotype was found once. A single base separates this from a much larger clone, so it may be a read error. The genes are TRBV28 and TRBJ2-3; D not certain. The CDR3 spans 14 residues. The germline V gene encodes CDR1 MDHEN and CDR2 SYDVKM. The CDR3 spells CVSSLPLGSDTQYF. In nucleotides, the CDR3 is TGTGTCAGCAGCCTCCCCCTCGGATCCGATACGCAGTATTTT. Full variable domain (rest looked up from reference TRBV28 and TRBJ2-3): DVKVTQSSRYLVKRTGEKVFLECVQDMDHENMFWYRQDPGLGLRLIYFSYDVKMKEKGDIPEGYSVSREKKERFSLILESASTNQTSMYLCVSSLPLGSDTQYFGPGTRLTVL.

This rearrangement joins TRBV28 to TRBJ2-1; D not resolved. The V gene lost 6 bases and the J gene lost 6 bases, with 6 bases spanning the gap. The CDR3 runs to 11 residues. Germline values: CDR1 MDHEN, CDR2 SYDVKM. The CDR3 region is CASSQTNEQFF. The CDR3 DNA reads as TGTGCCAGCAGCCAAACCAATGAGCAGTTCTTC. The full variable domain, in which reference TRBV28 and TRBJ2-1 provide the parts outside the CDR3, is DVKVTQSSRYLVKRTGEKVFLECVQDMDHENMFWYRQDPGLGLRLIYFSYDVKMKEKGDIPEGYSVSREKKERFSLILESASTNQTSMYLCASSQTNEQFFGPGTRLTVL.

This sequence joins TRBV6-2 or TRBV6-3 and TRBJ1-1; D gene uncertain. The CDR3 is 14 residues long. From germline, CDR1 is MNHEY and CDR2 SVGEGT. V lost 2 bases and J lost 11, with 18 bases in between. The CDR3: CASSYPWVTPTAFF. The CDR3 coding sequence is TGTGCCAGCAGTTACCCCTGGGTGACCCCGACGGCTTTCTTT.

The chain combines TRBV28 with TRBJ1-1; 7 bases align to TRBD1. The CDR3 runs to 16 residues. V shed 5 bases and J 5 bases; nucleotides not matched to a gene: 14. The V gene's germline CDR1 is MDHEN and CDR2 SYDVKM. CDR3 amino acids: CASSIFGRGGWTEAFF. Here the CDR3 DNA reads TGTGCCAGCAGTATCTTCGGGAGAGGGGGCTGGACTGAAGCTTTCTTT.

Worth noting for this clonotype: The conserved closing phenylalanine or tryptophan is absent in this CDR3, likely reflecting a read error. The chain recombines TRBV12-3 or TRBV12-4 with TRBJ2-4; 11 bases align to TRBD2. The V segment lost 8 bases and the J segment 9 bases; nucleotides outside the gene matches: 12. The CDR3 runs 15 residues. CDR3 sequence: CASRETTSGTTIQYY. CDR3 bases: TGTGCCAGCCGCGAAACGACTAGCGGGACGACCATTCAGTACTAC.